This T cell receptor (beta chain) was sequenced during a study of shared clonotypes between healthy human individuals. Study results and limitations: Having only a few donors restricted how much genetic and exposure-history diversity was captured. Several donors held around 5% of naive CD4 clonotypes in common. Researchers found naive subsets generally carried larger estimated richness than memory subsets.

Clones were read by immunoSEQ multiplex PCR, and TCRdb kept only the in-frame ones, dropping some. This table holds about 2.5 million clones, 85% to 95% found once. Within Nashville, Tennessee resided all donors, each a Caucasian adult. Concerning this clone itself: Its cognate antigen is unknown. Other DNA sequences of this sample code for an identical CDR3.

The sample comprised naive CD4+ T cells from PBMCs. Sample subset: CD45RA+ positively selected. The source is a man aged 18 to 30 in good health. Some clones in this sample may be carry-over from other donors' samples.

This chain's CDR3 is CASGLEDTQYF. CDR3 bases: TGTGCTAGTGGTTTGGAGGATACGCAGTATTTT. V and J are TRBV12-5 and TRBJ2-3; D remains ambiguous. From germline, CDR1 is LGHNT and CDR2 FRNRAP. This CDR3 spans 11 amino acids. V was trimmed by 1 base and J by 6 bases, leaving 2 bases between them. The full variable domain, its missing parts supplied by reference TRBV12-5 and TRBJ2-3, is DARVTQTPRHKVTEMGQEVTMRCQPILGHNTVFWYRQTMMQGLELLAYFRNRAPLDDSGMPKDRFSAEMPDATLATLKIQPSEPRDSAVYFCASGLEDTQYFGPGTRLTVL.